The rows below give T cell receptor beta chains drawn from one sample of a study of CD8 T cells in Susac syndrome. TCRdb processed the immunoSEQ multiplex PCR reads anew with MiXCR; each CDR3 protein has one entry. This sample has hundreds of thousands of distinct CDR3 sequences; approximately 89% occur once, and the top ten carry around 0.18%. The sequencing input was CD8+ T cells from PBMCs. These receptors were taken from a human donor with multiple sclerosis. The CDR3 runs from the conserved cysteine through the conserved F or W. A D gene is named only where the DNA matches it firmly. Clone size, where shown, is once, few, many, or a class for clones that have expanded.

V gene	clone size	D gene	J gene	CDR3 DNA	CDR3 protein
TRBV28	-	-	TRBJ2-1	TGTGCCGTCTCTGCGGAGCAGTTCTTC	CAVSAEQFF
TRBV24-1	-	TRBD2	TRBJ2-3	TGTGCCACCGGGGAAGCCCTAGGACTAGCGGGATGGCAATCCACAGATACGCAGTATTTT	CATGEALGLAGWQSTDTQYF
TRBV14	-	TRBD2	TRBJ2-7	TGTGCCAGCAGTTCCCCACGGGAGGCACCTCACGAGCAGTACTTC	CASSSPREAPHEQYF
TRBV19	-	-	TRBJ1-1	TGTGCCAGTAGCCATCCCATAGGGGGGGGCACTGAAGCTTTCTTT	CASSHPIGGGTEAFF
TRBV14	-	TRBD2	TRBJ2-1	TGTGCCAGCAGCCACCTAGCGGGAGTGTCCTACAATGAGCAGTTCTTC	CASSHLAGVSYNEQFF
TRBV27	-	TRBD1	TRBJ2-1	TGTGCCAGCAGGACAGGGTCGGTCACCGCGGAGTTCTTC	CASRTGSVTAEFF
TRBV6-2/TRBV6-3	-	-	TRBJ1-2	TGTGCCAGCAGTTATCAAACCACGGGGGGCTACACCTTC	CASSYQTTGGYTF
TRBV7-9	-	TRBD2	TRBJ2-3	TGTGCCAGCAGCTTAGGATCGAATCCGGGGACTAGCGGGACAGATACGCAGTATTTT	CASSLGSNPGTSGTDTQYF
TRBV20-1	once	TRBD1	TRBJ2-7	TGCAGTGCTCGGAGGACAGGGGACGAGCAGTACTTC	CSARRTGDEQYF
TRBV9	-	TRBD1	TRBJ1-4	TGTGCCAGCAGCCCCGACCAGGGGGCTGGTGAAAAACTGTTTTTT	CASSPDQGAGEKLFF
TRBV9	-	TRBD1	TRBJ2-5	TGTGCCAGCAGCGTACAGGGGGCGCCTGCGGAGACCCAGTACTTC	CASSVQGAPAETQYF
TRBV7-9	few	-	TRBJ2-7	TGTGCCAGCACACGAGAGGGCTACGAGCAGTACTTC	CASTREGYEQYF
TRBV6-4	-	TRBD1	TRBJ2-3	TGTGCCAGCAGTGACCCAGACAGGGGCACAGATACGCAGTATTTT	CASSDPDRGTDTQYF
TRBV5-1	-	-	TRBJ1-2	TGCGCCAGCAGCTTGAGCCCCGGGGACAACTATGGCTACACCTTC	CASSLSPGDNYGYTF
TRBV29-1	-	-	TRBJ2-1	TGCAGCGTTGGCCAGGGTTCCAATGAGCAGTTCTTC	CSVGQGSNEQFF
TRBV20-1	-	-	TRBJ1-1	TGCAGTGCTAGAGTCCGAGGGACCAACACTGAAGCTTTCTTT	CSARVRGTNTEAFF
TRBV6-1	-	TRBD1	TRBJ2-7	TGTGCCAGTGGACGCGGGACAGGGAACGACGAGCAGTACTTC	CASGRGTGNDEQYF
TRBV24-1	-	-	TRBJ2-2	TGTGCCACCAGTGATTTGCTCTACACCGGGGAGCTGTTTTTT	CATSDLLYTGELFF
TRBV7-2	-	-	TRBJ2-4	TGTGCCAGCAGCTTAGCCCCCGGGACTGATGAGTACTTC	CASSLAPGTDEYF
TRBV28	-	TRBD1	TRBJ2-3	TGTGCCAGCAGGGGACAGGGACCTAGCACAGATACGCAGTATTTT	CASRGQGPSTDTQYF
TRBV28	-	TRBD1	TRBJ1-3	TGTGCCAGTGGAGACAGGGTCTCTGGAAACACCATATATTTT	CASGDRVSGNTIYF
TRBV7-2	-	-	TRBJ1-2	TGTGCCAGCAGCTTAGAAGGGAGGGTTGGCTACACCTTC	CASSLEGRVGYTF
TRBV27	-	-	TRBJ2-1	TGTGCCAGCAGTTTAGCCCCCTACAATGAGCAGTTCTTC	CASSLAPYNEQFF
TRBV12-3/TRBV12-4	-	-	TRBJ1-5	TGTGCCAGCAGTTTAGTTTCGGCGGCGGAGCCCCAGCATTTT	CASSLVSAAEPQHF
TRBV28	-	-	TRBJ2-7	TGTGCCAGCAGTTTCCGCGGGGTCCAATCCTACGAGCAGTACTTC	CASSFRGVQSYEQYF
TRBV29-1	-	TRBD2	TRBJ2-7	TGCAGCGTTGAAGATCGGGGGGACTACGAGCAGTACTTC	CSVEDRGDYEQYF
TRBV2	-	TRBD2	TRBJ2-3	TGTGCCAGCAGTGAATCACTAGCGGGTGCAGATACGCAGTATTTT	CASSESLAGADTQYF
TRBV12-3/TRBV12-4	-	-	TRBJ2-7	TGTGCCAGCAGTGATTCTGAACTCTACGAGCAGTACTTC	CASSDSELYEQYF
TRBV6-4	-	-	TRBJ2-3	TGTGCCAGCAGTGAAGGGGACCCGACAACAGATACGCAGTATTTT	CASSEGDPTTDTQYF
TRBV30	once	-	TRBJ2-7	TGTGCCTGTTCCGGGACCCTCTCCTACGAGCAGTACTTC	CACSGTLSYEQYF
TRBV10-3	-	-	TRBJ2-7	TGTGCCATCAGTGTTGGGATTCTTAGGGGGGAGCAGTACTTC	CAISVGILRGEQYF
TRBV9	-	-	TRBJ2-2	TGTGCCAGCAGCCCACCACAGGGAGGCGGGGAGCTGTTTTTT	CASSPPQGGGELFF
TRBV7-9	-	-	TRBJ2-1	TGTGCCAGCAGCTTAATAGACTACAATGAGCAGTTCTTC	CASSLIDYNEQFF